These 10 T cell receptor beta chains share one sample of origin, sequenced in a study of blood T cell repertoires in COVID-19. Data came from immunoSEQ multiplex PCR; TCRdb stores just in-frame clones and leaves some out. The repertoire holds 150,000 or so clones, with about 86% as singletons. What was sequenced was peripheral blood. The receptors here all came from a man aged 50 to 59 with active or convalescent COVID-19.

The gene calls are TRBV5-1 and TRBJ1-1; D call uncertain. Per germline, CDR1 SGHRS and CDR2 YFSETQ. This CDR3 is built from 14 residues. V lost 7 bases to trimming and J lost 0 bases, with 13 bases between them. This chain's CDR3 is CASHADIMNTEAFF. CDR3 DNA sequence: TGCGCCAGCCATGCTGACATAATGAACACTGAAGCTTTCTTT. Combining the CDR3 with reference TRBV5-1 and TRBJ1-1 gives the whole variable domain KAGVTQTPRYLIKTRGQQVTLSCSPISGHRSVSWYQQTPGQGLQFLFEYFSETQRNKGNFPGRFSGRQFSNSRSEMNVSTLELGDSALYLCASHADIMNTEAFFGQGTRLTVV.

The chain carries TRBV19 and TRBJ2-1; TRBD1 aligns across 9 bases. Germline trimming cut 1 base from V and 9 bases from J; bases unmatched to any gene: 4. Per germline, CDR1 LNHDA and CDR2 SQIVND (reference sequence). CDR3 length: 14 amino acids. The CDR3 bases are TGTGCCAGTAGTATAGGAGGGACAGGGAGTGAGCAGTTCTTC. Translation: CASSIGGTGSEQFF.

This clone was recorded only once. Here the CDR3 reads CASSQQGAVLDGYTF. For the CDR3, the DNA is TGTGCCAGCAGCCAACAGGGGGCGGTGTTGGATGGCTACACCTTC. This chain joins TRBV4-2 and TRBJ1-2, with 8 bases identical to TRBD1. This CDR3 spans 15 amino acids. Germline V gene sequence: CDR1 LGHNA, CDR2 YNFKEQ. V gave up 2 bases and J gave up 6 bases; unmatched junction bases: 8.

This chain connects TRBV5-4 to TRBJ2-7; perhaps TRBD2 as D (7 bases). Looked up from germline, CDR1 is SGHNT and CDR2 is YYREEE (reference sequence). Trimming cost V 7 bases and J 3 bases, with 17 bases left between them. The CDR3 extends over 14 amino acids. CDR3 residues: CASRRGGGNYEQYF. The CDR3 DNA is TGTGCCAGCCGACGGGGAGGGGGTAACTACGAGCAGTACTTC. The whole variable domain, remainder taken from reference TRBV5-4 and TRBJ2-7, is ETGVTQSPTHLIKTRGQQVTLRCSSQSGHNTVSWYQQALGQGPQFIFQYYREEENGRGNFPPRFSGLQFPNYSSELNVNALELDDSALYLCASRRGGGNYEQYFGPGTRLTVT.

The chain has TRBV5-4 and TRBJ2-1, with TRBD2 matching over 14 bases. V lost 5 bases to trimming and J lost 4 bases; unmatched junction nucleotides: 2. This CDR3 region has 15 residues. Germline-derived CDR1 and CDR2 are SGHNT and YYREEE (reference sequence). The CDR3 DNA sequence: TGTGCCAGCAGGGGGACTAGCGGGGGTTACAATGAGCAGTTCTTC. Translation gives CASRGTSGGYNEQFF.

The rearrangement links TRBV18 to TRBJ2-7; 7 positions match TRBD2. V was clipped by 2 bases and J by 2 bases; unmatched bases: 3. Germline-derived CDR1 and CDR2 are KGHSH and LQKENI. This CDR3 has 14 amino acids. In nucleotides, the CDR3 is TGTGCCAGCTCACCATCTAGCGGTACCTACGAGCAGTACTTC. This sequence encodes CASSPSSGTYEQYF.

The V call is TRBV30, the J call TRBJ2-2; 7 bases agree with TRBD2. CDR1 GTSNPN and CDR2 SVGIG come from the germline V gene (reference sequence). There are 17 residues in the CDR3. CDR3 sequence: CAIPKRRGLANTGELFF. The DNA of the CDR3 is TGTGCGATTCCGAAGAGACGAGGACTAGCGAACACCGGGGAGCTGTTTTTT.

This chain connects TRBV19 to TRBJ1-6; a weak D match, TRBD1 (6 bases). CDR3 length: 19 residues. The germline V and J ends were trimmed by 5 bases and 0 bases, with 20 bases remaining between them. The germline CDR1 and CDR2 sequences are LNHDA and SQIVND (reference sequence). DNA for the CDR3: TGTGCCAGTAGTCCTGGCCCCGGACAGCCCTACTCCTATAATTCACCCCTCCACTTT. Amino acid sequence: CASSPGPGQPYSYNSPLHF.

The V and J genes are TRBV5-6 and TRBJ2-7; D is ambiguous. Germline assignment: CDR1 SGHDT and CDR2 YYEEEE. Trimming pared 0 bases from V and 8 bases from J, leaving 9 bases between. The CDR3 covers 12 residues. The CDR3 here is CASSLGTFQQYF. The CDR3 DNA reads as TGTGCCAGCAGCTTGGGCACTTTCCAGCAGTACTTC.

CDR3 protein: CASKEQGSSGNTIYF. CDR3 in DNA: TGTGCCAGTAAAGAACAGGGGAGCTCTGGAAACACCATATATTTT. The V and J genes are TRBV19 and TRBJ1-3; 7 bases are shared with TRBD1. Germline assignment: CDR1 LNHDA and CDR2 SQIVND (reference sequence). V shed 7 bases, J shed 0 bases, and the junction held 6 bases outside the gene matches. CDR3 size: 15 residues.